This T cell receptor (beta chain) was captured in a study of T cell responses to AZD1222 COVID-19 vaccine. Overall study results and limits: Spike-specific TCR breadth and depth both grew after two AZD1222 doses. Spike-spanning, vaccine-associated CD4 TCRs were dominant at 160-218 and 743-854.

Clones were read by immunoSEQ multiplex PCR, and TCRdb kept only the in-frame ones, dropping some. The sample lists 150,000 to 170,000 clones, about nine tenths seen once, with 5.5% in the top ten. For this clone: Its antigen is as yet unknown.

This sequence was found in an adult in good health. Sample: peripheral blood, taken on day 0 of MenACWY control vaccination.

The CDR3, as DNA: TGTGCCAGCTCACCAACTGGCAATCAGCCCCAGCATTTT. It translates to CASSPTGNQPQHF. The V call is TRBV18, the J call TRBJ1-5; D unresolved. Germline V gene sequence: CDR1 KGHSH, CDR2 LQKENI. Trimming stripped 2 bases from V and 2 bases from J, with 4 bases between. CDR3 length: 13 amino acids.